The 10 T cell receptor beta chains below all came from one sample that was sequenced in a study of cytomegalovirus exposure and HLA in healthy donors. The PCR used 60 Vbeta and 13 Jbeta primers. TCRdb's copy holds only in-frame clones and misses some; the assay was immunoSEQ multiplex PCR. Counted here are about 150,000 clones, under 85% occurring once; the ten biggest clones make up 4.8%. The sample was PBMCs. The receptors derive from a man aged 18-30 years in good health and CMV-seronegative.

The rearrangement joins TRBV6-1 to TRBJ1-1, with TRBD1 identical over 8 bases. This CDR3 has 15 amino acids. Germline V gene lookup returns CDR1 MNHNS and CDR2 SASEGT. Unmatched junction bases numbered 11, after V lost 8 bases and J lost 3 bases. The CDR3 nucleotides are TGTGCCAGCTCAGGGGGCCCCCGGCTGGACACTGAAGCTTTCTTT. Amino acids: CASSGGPRLDTEAFF.

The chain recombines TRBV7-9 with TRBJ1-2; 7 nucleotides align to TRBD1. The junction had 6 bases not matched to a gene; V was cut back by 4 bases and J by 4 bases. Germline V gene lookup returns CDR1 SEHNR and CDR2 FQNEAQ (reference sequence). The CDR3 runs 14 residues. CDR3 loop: CASSSSTGIYGYTF. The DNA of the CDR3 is TGTGCCAGCAGCTCCTCGACAGGGATCTATGGCTACACCTTC. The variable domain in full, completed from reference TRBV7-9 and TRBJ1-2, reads DTGVSQNPRHKITKRGQNVTFRCDPISEHNRLYWYRQTLGQGPEFLTYFQNEAQLEKSRLLSDRFSAERPKGSFSTLEIQRTEQGDSAMYLCASSSSTGIYGYTFGSGTRLTVV.

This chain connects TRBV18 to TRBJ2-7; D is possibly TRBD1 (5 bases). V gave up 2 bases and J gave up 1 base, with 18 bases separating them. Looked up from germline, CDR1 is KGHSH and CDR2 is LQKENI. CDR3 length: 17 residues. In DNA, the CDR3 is TGTGCCAGCTCACCAGGGGTAGGAAGGGGCGCTTCCTACGAGCAGTACTTC. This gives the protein CASSPGVGRGASYEQYF.

CDR3 residues: CASSFGTDYGYTF. CDR3 DNA sequence: TGTGCCAGCAGCTTCGGGACAGACTATGGCTACACCTTC. The chain recombines TRBV7-8 with TRBJ1-2, with 7 bases fitting TRBD1. The CDR3 has 13 amino acids. Germline V gives CDR1 SGHVS, CDR2 FQNEAQ. The junction had 1 base not matched to a gene; V was cut back by 3 bases and J by 3 bases.

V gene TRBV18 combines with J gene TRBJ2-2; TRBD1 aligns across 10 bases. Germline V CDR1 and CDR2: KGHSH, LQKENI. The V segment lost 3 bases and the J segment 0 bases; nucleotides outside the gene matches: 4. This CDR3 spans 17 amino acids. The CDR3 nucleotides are TGTGCCAGCTCACCTAGACAGGGGGCGTCGAACACCGGGGAGCTGTTTTTT. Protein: CASSPRQGASNTGELFF.

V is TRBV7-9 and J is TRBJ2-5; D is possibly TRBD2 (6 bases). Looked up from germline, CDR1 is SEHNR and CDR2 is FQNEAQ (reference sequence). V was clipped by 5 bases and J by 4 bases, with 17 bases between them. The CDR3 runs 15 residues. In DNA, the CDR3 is TGTGCCAGCAGCCCGCAAGGAGGGCTAGGAGAGACCCAGTACTTC. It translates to CASSPQGGLGETQYF.

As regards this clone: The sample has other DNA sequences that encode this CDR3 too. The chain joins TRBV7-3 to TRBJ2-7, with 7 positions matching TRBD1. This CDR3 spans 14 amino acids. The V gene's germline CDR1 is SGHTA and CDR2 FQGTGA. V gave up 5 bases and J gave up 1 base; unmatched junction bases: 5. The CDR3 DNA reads TGTGCCAGCAGCCCCCGACAGGGTTCCTACGAGCAGTACTTC. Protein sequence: CASSPRQGSYEQYF. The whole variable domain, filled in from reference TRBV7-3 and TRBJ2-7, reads GAGVSQTPSNKVTEKGKYVELRCDPISGHTALYWYRQSLGQGPEFLIYFQGTGAADDSGLPNDRFFAVRPEGSVSTLKIQRTERGDSAVYLCASSPRQGSYEQYFGPGTRLTVT.

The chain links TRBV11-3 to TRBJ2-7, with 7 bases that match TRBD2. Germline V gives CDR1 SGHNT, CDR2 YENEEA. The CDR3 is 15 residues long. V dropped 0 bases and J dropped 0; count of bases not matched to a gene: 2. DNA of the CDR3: TGTGCCAGCAGCTTAGAACGGGAGGCCTCCTACGAGCAGTACTTC. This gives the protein CASSLEREASYEQYF.

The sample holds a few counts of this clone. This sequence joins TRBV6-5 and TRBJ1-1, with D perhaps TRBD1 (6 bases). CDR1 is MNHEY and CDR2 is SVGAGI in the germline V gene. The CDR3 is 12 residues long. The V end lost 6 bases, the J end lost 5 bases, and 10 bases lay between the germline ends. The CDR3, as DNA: TGTGCCAGCAGACAGGGTTTTACTGAAGCTTTCTTT. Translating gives CASRQGFTEAFF.

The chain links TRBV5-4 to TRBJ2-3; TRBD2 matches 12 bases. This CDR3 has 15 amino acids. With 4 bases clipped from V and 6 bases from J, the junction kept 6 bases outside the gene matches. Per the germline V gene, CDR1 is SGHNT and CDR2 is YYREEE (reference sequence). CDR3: CASSLAGGQSDTQYF. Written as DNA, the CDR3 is TGTGCCAGCAGCCTAGCGGGAGGGCAATCGGATACGCAGTATTTT.